This TCR beta chain was observed in a study of blood T cell repertoires in COVID-19. Per the original methods: Counts of nucleated cells, estimated from reference gene primer amplification, were obtained. Sequencing was performed with immunoSEQ multiplex PCR; in TCRdb, only in-frame clones are kept and a portion is missing. That table furnishes V, J and clone size, whereas the DNA furnished D and trimming. This table has 100,000 or so clones, approximately 83% appearing once. Enrollees, roughly 18 to 90 years old, lived in about two dozen US areas. Cohorts were based on clinical histories the participants reported. What the recovered Cohort 3 donors had was two negative PCRs, clearance, or symptom resolution. Source material: PBMCs or T cells enriched from blood (not recorded which). This TCR was recovered from a woman aged 45-65 years who had recovered from COVID-19.

The CDR3 DNA is TGTGCCAGCAGCATGGGACTAGCAGGCGCAGATACGCAGTATTTT. Translation: CASSMGLAGADTQYF. This chain joins TRBV11-3 and TRBJ2-3; 9 nucleotides agree with TRBD2. V was pared by 5 bases and J by 4 bases, with 7 bases of the junction left unmatched. Germline CDR1 reads SGHNT; CDR2 reads YENEEA. The CDR3 has 15 amino acids.